This T cell receptor beta chain was sequenced during a study of T cell changes during pregnancy in multiple sclerosis. The repertoire was sequenced with immunoSEQ multiplex PCR; TCRdb's copy has only in-frame clones and lacks some. This sample has over 25,000 clones, with approximately 91% found just once. Deletions cut 1 base from V and 1 base from J, with 11 bases between. The CDR3 covers 15 residues. CDR1 is SGHNT, CDR2 YYREEE, per germline (reference sequence). Here the sequenced sample was CD8+ T cells from peripheral blood mononuclear cells, taken in the second trimester of pregnancy. This TCR came from a female donor with multiple sclerosis, enrolled in a pregnancy study. The genes are TRBV5-4 and TRBJ1-1, with D perhaps TRBD1 (5 bases). CDR3 loop: CASSLWQGPNTEAFF. CDR3 nucleotides: TGTGCCAGCAGCTTGTGGCAGGGTCCGAACACTGAAGCTTTCTTT.